This TCR beta chain was documented in a study of Ad26.COV2.S vaccination and SARS-CoV-2 variants (TCRdb year 2021). With regard to the full study: Vaccine-arm donors came from COV1001, a multicentre, randomized, double-blind, placebo-controlled phase I-IIa trial of Ad26.COV2.S in healthy adults. Participants in the trial were split at random into five groups of five each, receiving low-dose or high-dose Ad26.COV2.S once or twice, or else placebo on both occasions. Throughout the experiments and outcome assessment, investigators stayed blinded to trial group allocation. The specificity and breadth of SARS-CoV-2-reactive T cell receptors after Ad26.COV2.S vaccination were assessed by TCRbeta repertoire sequencing. The TCR-sequenced set comprised around 30 samples: some 20 Ad26.COV2.S vaccine recipients, 5 placebo recipients and 8 SARS-CoV-2 convalescent individuals. Dosing of Ad26.COV2.S was intramuscular, at either 5x10^10 or 1x10^11 viral particles, delivered as one shot or as two shots spaced 56 days apart.

Summary of the overall study and its limitations: Non-spike TCR breadth was comparable between vaccine and placebo recipients, consistent with the vaccine containing only spike. Substantial breadth of spike-specific CD8+ and CD4+ T cell responses was reported after vaccination. Ad26.COV2.S recipients had higher spike-specific TCR breadth than placebo recipients (P = 0.0014). It was noted by the authors that total T cell responses may have been underestimated by the TCR breadth and depth analyses. The study was not powered for comparison of responses between vaccine doses or regimens.

According to the study, the label for this sample's treatment or condition signals: around 19 received Ad26.COV2.S at low or high dose, single or two shots; 5 received placebo; per-sample allocation not given. For vaccine and placebo recipients, the sequenced repertoires came from samples collected on day 63 after the first injection. In Cohort 1b, roughly 25 adults aged 18-55 years were enrolled at a single site in Boston, USA, between 29 July and 7 August 2020. Ad26.COV2.S was a replication-incompetent adenovirus type 26 vector expressing a prefusion-stabilized SARS-CoV-2 spike protein from the original Wuhan strain. From a lookup of the germline V gene, CDR1 and CDR2 are KGHSH and LQKENI. After removal of 2 bases from V and 3 bases from J, the junction retains 4 bases not matched to a gene. CDR3 length: 14 amino acids, cysteine to valine. The only DNA kept is the CDR3, 42 bases in frame from the first base.

TCRbeta CDR3 regions were sequenced with the immunoSEQ Assay. After extraction, genomic DNA underwent amplification by bias-controlled multiplex PCR, followed by high-throughput sequencing. In the original analysis: Collapsing and filtering of sequences were performed to quantify the absolute abundance of each unique TCRbeta CDR3 region. T cell fraction was estimated by normalization of TCRbeta template counts to usable DNA, with usable DNA being measured through amplification of reference genes present in all nucleated cells. Repertoire TCRs were annotated as SARS-CoV-2-specific when V gene, CDR3 amino acid sequence and J gene were exactly matched to a known reactive TCR set. The reference SARS-CoV-2 TCR set was obtained from MIRA and was filtered for enrichment in COVID-19-positive ImmuneCODE repertoires, whereby public or cross-reactive TCRs were removed. Drawing on the MIRA antigens, annotated TCRs were analysed further at the level of specific ORF or position within ORF. Breadth was defined as the number of annotated unique rearrangements divided by the total number of unique productive rearrangements, and depth was defined as the summed frequency of the annotated unique rearrangements. Two-sided Wilcoxon rank-sum tests were applied when comparing TCR breadth between groups. TCRdb stores this immuneACCESS table with in-frame sequences only. Part of the clones is absent; in the studies checked, under half of the shortfall reflects unresolved V genes, and no reason is known for the rest. The DNA gave D and trimming, while V, J and clone size come from that table. In this sample the table shows 250,000 or so clones, around 90% of which occur a single time. Roughly 3% of the sample goes to the ten largest clones.

Worth noting for this clone: Its antigen has not been determined. Per-base quality was not reported, and no clone a single base away is much larger than it.

This receptor chain uses TRBV18 and TRBJ2-7; the central 7 bases match TRBD1. The receptor's source is a person between 18 and 65 years old who received the Ad26.COV2.S COVID-19 vaccine or a placebo. Sample: peripheral blood, taken in a trial of Ad26.COV2.S vaccine versus placebo. Here is the DNA: TGTGCCAGCTCACCAATGGGACAGCGCTACGAGCAGTACGTC. Its amino acids are CASSPMGQRYEQYV.